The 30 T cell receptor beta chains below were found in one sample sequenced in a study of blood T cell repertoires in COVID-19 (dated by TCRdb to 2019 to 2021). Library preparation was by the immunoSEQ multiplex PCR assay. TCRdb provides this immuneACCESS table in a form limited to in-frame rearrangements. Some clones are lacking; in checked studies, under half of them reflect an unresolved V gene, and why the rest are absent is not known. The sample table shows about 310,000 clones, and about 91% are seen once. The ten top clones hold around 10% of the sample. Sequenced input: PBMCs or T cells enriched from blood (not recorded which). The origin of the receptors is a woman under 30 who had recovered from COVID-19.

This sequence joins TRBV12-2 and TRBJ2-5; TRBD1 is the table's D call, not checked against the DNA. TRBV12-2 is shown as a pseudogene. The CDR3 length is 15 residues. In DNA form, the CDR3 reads TGTGCAAGTCGCTTAGAAGGGACAGGGGAAGAGACCCAGTACTTC. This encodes CASRLEGTGEETQYF.

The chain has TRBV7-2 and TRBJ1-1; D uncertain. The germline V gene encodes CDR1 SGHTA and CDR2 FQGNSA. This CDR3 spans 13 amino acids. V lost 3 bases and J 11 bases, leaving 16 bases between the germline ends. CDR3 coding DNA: TGTGCCAGCAGCTTCCCGAATACCCTGAGGGCTTTCTTT. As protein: CASSFPNTLRAFF.

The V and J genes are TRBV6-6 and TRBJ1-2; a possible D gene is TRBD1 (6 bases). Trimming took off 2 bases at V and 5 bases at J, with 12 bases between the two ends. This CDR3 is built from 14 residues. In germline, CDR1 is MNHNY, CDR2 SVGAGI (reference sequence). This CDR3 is CASSYEPRGYGYTF. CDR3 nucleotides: TGTGCCAGCAGTTACGAGCCCAGGGGTTATGGCTACACCTTC.

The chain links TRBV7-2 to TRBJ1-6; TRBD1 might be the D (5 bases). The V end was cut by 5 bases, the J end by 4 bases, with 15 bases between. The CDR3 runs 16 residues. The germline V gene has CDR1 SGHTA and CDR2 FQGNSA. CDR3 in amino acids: CASSGWGRDYNSPLHF. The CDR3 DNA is TGTGCCAGCAGCGGATGGGGGAGGGATTATAATTCACCCCTCCACTTT.

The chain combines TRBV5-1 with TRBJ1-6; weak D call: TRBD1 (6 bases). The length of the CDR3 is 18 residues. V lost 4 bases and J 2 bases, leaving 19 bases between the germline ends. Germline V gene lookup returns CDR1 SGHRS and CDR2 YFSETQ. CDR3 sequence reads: CASSPSGRGTTYNSPLHF. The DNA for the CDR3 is TGCGCCAGCAGCCCCTCTGGCAGGGGTACTACCTATAATTCACCCCTCCACTTT.

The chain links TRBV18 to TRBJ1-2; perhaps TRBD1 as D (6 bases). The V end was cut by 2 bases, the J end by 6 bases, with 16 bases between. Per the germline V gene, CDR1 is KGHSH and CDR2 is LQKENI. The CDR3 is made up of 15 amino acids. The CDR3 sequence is CASSPTTRGGNGYTF. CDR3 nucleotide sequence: TGTGCCAGCTCACCAACCACAAGAGGGGGAAATGGCTACACCTTC.

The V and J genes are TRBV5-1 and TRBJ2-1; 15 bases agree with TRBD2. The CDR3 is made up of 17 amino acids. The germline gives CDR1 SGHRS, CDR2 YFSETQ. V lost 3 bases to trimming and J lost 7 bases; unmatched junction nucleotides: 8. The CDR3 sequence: CASSSGLAGGQGNEQFF. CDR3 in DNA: TGCGCCAGCAGCTCCGGACTAGCGGGAGGGCAGGGTAATGAGCAGTTCTTC.

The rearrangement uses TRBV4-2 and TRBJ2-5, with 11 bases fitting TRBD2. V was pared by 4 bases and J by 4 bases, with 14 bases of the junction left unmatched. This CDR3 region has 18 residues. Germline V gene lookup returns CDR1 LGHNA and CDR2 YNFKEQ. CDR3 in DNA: TGTGCCAGCAGCCTCCGTTCACGTAGCGGGAGGGCCCGAGAGACCCAGTACTTC. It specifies CASSLRSRSGRARETQYF.

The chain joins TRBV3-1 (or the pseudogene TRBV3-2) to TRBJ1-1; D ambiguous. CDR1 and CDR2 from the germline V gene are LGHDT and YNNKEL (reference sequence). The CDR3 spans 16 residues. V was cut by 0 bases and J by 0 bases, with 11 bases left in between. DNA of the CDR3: TGTGCCAGCAGCCAAGATTATGAGGGAGTGAACACTGAAGCTTTCTTT. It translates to CASSQDYEGVNTEAFF.

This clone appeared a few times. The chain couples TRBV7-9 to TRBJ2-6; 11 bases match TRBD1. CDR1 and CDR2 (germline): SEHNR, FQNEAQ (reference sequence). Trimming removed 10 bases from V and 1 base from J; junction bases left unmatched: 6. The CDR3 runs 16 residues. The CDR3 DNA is TGTGCCAAAGGACAGGGGGCCTCATCTGGGGCCAACGTCCTGACTTTC. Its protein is CAKGQGASSGANVLTF.

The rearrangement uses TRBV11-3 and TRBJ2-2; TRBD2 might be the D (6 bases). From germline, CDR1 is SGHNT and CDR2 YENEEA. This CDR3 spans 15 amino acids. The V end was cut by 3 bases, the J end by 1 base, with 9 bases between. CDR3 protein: CASSFTGVNTGELFF. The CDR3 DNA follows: TGTGCCAGCAGCTTCACGGGAGTGAACACCGGGGAGCTGTTTTTT.

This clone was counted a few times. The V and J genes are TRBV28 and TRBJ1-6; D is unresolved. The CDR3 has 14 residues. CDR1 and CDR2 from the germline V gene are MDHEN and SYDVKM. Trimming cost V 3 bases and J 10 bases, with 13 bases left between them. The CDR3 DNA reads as TGTGCCAGCAGTTTGGTTGAGGGAAGGTCACCCCTCCACTTT. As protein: CASSLVEGRSPLHF.

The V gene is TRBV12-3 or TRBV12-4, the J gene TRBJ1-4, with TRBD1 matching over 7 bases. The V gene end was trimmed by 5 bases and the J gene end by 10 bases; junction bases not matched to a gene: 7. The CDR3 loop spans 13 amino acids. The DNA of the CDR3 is TGTGCCAGCAGTAACACAGGGGTGGCAAAACTGTTTTTT. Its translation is CASSNTGVAKLFF.

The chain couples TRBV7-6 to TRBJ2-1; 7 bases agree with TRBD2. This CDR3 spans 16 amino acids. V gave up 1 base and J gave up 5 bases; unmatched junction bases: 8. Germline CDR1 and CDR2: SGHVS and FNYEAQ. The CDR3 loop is CASSLVSSGRHNEQFF. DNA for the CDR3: TGTGCCAGCAGCTTAGTTTCTAGCGGAAGGCACAATGAGCAGTTCTTC.

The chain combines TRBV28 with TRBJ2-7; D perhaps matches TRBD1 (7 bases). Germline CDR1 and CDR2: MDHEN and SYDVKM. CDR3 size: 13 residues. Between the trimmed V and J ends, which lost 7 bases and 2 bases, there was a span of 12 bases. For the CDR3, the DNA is TGTGCCAGCACCTCCAGGGGGGCCTACGAGCAGTACTTC. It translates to CASTSRGAYEQYF.

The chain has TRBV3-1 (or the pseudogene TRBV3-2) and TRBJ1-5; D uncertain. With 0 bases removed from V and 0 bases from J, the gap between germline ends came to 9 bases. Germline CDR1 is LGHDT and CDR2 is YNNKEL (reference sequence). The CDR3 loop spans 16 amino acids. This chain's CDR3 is CASSQDLAASNQPQHF. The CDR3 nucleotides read TGTGCCAGCAGCCAAGATCTGGCGGCTAGCAATCAGCCCCAGCATTTT.

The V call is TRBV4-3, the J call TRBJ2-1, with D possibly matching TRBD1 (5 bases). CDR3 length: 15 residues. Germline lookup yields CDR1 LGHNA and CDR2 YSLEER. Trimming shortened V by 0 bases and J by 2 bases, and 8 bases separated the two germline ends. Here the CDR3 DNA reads TGCGCCAGCAGCCAAGATAAGGGGCCCTACAATGAGCAGTTCTTC. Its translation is CASSQDKGPYNEQFF.

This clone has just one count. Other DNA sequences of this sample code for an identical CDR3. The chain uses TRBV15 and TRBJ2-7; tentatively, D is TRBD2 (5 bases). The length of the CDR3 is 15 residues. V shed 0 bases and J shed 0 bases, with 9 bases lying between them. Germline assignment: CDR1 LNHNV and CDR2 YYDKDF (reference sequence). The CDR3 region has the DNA TGTGCCACCAGCAGAGATCGAGGGTCCTCCTACGAGCAGTACTTC. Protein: CATSRDRGSSYEQYF.

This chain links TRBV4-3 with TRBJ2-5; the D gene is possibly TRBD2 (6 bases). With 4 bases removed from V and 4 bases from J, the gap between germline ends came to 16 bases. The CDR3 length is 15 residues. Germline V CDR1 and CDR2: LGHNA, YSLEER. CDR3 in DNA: TGCGCCAGCAGCCTGGGACTGGGGCTGCCAGAGACCCAGTACTTC. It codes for CASSLGLGLPETQYF.

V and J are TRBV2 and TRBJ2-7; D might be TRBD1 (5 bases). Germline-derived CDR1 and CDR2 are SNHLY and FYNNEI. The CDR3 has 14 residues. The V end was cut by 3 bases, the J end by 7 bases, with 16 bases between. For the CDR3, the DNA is TGTGCCAGCAGTGAGTCCCCAGGGTTGTGGGAGCAGTACTTC. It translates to CASSESPGLWEQYF.

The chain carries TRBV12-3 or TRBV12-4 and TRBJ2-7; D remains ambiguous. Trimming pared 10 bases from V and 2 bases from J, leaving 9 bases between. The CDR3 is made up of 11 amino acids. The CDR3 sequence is CANKHPYEQYF. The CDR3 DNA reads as TGTGCCAATAAACATCCCTACGAGCAGTACTTC.

The CDR3: CASSLLGHLNTGELFF. CDR3 sequence (DNA): TGTGCCAGCAGCTTGTTGGGACATCTAAACACCGGGGAGCTGTTTTTT. J is TRBJ2-2 and V is TRBV5-4; the D gene is possibly TRBD1 (6 bases). The CDR3 has 16 residues. CDR1 and CDR2 from the germline V gene are SGHNT and YYREEE (reference sequence). Trimming pared 1 base from V and 2 bases from J, leaving 12 bases between.

This chain's CDR3 is CASSFRDREETQYF. CDR3 DNA: TGTGCCAGCAGCTTCCGGGACAGAGAAGAGACCCAGTACTTC. The rearrangement joins TRBV7-9 to TRBJ2-5; 7 bases are shared with TRBD1. Looked up from germline, CDR1 is SEHNR and CDR2 is FQNEAQ (reference sequence). This CDR3 is 14 amino acids long. V lost 3 bases and J lost 3; bases outside the gene matches: 4.

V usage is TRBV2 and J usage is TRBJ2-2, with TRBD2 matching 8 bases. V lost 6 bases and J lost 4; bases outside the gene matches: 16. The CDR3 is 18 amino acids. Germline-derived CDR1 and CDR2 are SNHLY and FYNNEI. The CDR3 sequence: CASRPASGFRVVTGELFF. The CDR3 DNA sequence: TGTGCCAGCAGGCCGGCTAGCGGGTTCCGCGTTGTCACCGGGGAGCTGTTTTTT.

DNA of the CDR3: TGTGCAGTCGCCCGCCAGCGGGAGTTGGCAGATACGCAGTATTTT. Encoded protein: CAVARQRELADTQYF. V and J are TRBV27 and TRBJ2-3, with TRBD2 identical over 8 bases. This CDR3 has 15 amino acids. Germline V gene sequence: CDR1 MNHEY, CDR2 SMNVEV (reference sequence).

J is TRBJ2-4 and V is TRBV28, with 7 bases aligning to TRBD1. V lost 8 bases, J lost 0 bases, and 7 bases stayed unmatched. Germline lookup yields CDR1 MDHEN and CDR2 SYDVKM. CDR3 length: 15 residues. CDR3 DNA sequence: TGTGCCAGCCACATGACAGGGCTAGCCAAAAACATTCAGTACTTC. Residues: CASHMTGLAKNIQYF.

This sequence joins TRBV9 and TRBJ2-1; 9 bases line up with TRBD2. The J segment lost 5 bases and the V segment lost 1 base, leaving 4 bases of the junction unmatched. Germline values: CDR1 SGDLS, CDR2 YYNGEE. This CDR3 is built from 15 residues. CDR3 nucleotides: TGTGCCAGCAGCGTACTGACTAGCGGTGACAATGAGCAGTTCTTC. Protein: CASSVLTSGDNEQFF.

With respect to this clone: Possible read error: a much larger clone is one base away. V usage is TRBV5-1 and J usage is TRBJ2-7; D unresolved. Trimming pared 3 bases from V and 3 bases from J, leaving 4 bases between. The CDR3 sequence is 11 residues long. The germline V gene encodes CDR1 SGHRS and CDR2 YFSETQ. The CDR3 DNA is TGCGCCAGCAGCTCCATCTACGAGCAGTACTTC. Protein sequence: CASSSIYEQYF.

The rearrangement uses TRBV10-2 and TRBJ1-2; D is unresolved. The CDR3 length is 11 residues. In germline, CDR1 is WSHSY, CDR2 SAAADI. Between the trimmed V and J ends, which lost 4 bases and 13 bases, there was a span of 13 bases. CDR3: CASSGDRELTF. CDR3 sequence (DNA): TGCGCCAGCAGTGGCGACCGGGAGCTCACCTTC.

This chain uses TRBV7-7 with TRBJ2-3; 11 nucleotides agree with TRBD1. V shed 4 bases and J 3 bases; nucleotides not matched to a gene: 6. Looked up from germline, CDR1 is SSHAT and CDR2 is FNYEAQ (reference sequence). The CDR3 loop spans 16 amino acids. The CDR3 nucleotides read TGTGCCAGCAGCTCCGGACAGGGGGCTCTAACAGATACGCAGTATTTT. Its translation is CASSSGQGALTDTQYF.